The entry below describes one TCR beta chain. Treatment noted: randomized to nivolumab then ipilimumab (arm A) or the reverse (arm B). Libraries were prepared by immunoSEQ multiplex PCR; TCRdb keeps only in-frame clonotypes and omits some of them. The table lists some 40,000 clones, around nine tenths of them singletons. The data originate from a study of sequential checkpoint blockade in melanoma. V shed 6 bases, J shed 9 bases, and the junction held 4 bases outside the gene matches. Germline CDR1 SGHVS, CDR2 FNYEAQ. The CDR3 consists of 13 residues. The V and J genes are TRBV7-6 and TRBJ2-1, with 11 bases lining up with TRBD2. The sequence was collected from a human donor with melanoma. The sequences come from CD8+ T cells sorted from blood (inferred from file names), collected from a patient given nivolumab and ipilimumab in sequence. CDR3 sequence (DNA): TGTGCCAGCAGGCCCGGGACTAGCGGTGAGCAGTTCTTC. Protein: CASRPGTSGEQFF.